The source of this T cell receptor beta chain is a study of T cells after somatic rescue of genetic block. Data came from immunoSEQ multiplex PCR; TCRdb stores just in-frame clones and leaves some out. The sample has about 14,000 clones, around 72% seen once; the top ten hold about a fifth. The CDR3 is made up of 14 amino acids. Germline loops: CDR1 MNHNY, CDR2 SVGAGI (reference sequence). Trimming removed 6 bases from V and 4 bases from J, with 12 bases in between. Sequenced sample: peripheral blood mononuclear cells (PBMCs). The TCR originated in a boy aged 10-17 years. The J gene is TRBJ1-4, the V gene TRBV6-6; D not certain. The CDR3 coding sequence is TGTGCCAGCAGGCAGATTCGGGTTAATGAAAAACTGTTTTTT. Protein: CASRQIRVNEKLFF.